This entry is about one TCR beta chain. The Seattle patients, enrolled during active infection, were followed longitudinally. The J segment lost 4 bases and the V segment lost 1 base, leaving 7 bases of the junction unmatched. This CDR3 is built from 16 residues. CDR1 and CDR2 from the germline V gene are SGHVS and FNYEAQ. Measured with immunoSEQ multiplex PCR; TCRdb has only the in-frame clones, and not every one. Here the sample spans roughly 150,000 clones, roughly 80% being singletons. The sample is drawn from a study of blood T cell repertoires in COVID-19. Study-wide background: The United States, Italy and Spain provided the acute and convalescent COVID-19 samples. PBMCs, B-cell-depleted T cells, or T cells provided the cDNA or gDNA that made up the material.

The specimen sequenced was peripheral blood. This clonotype was obtained from a woman older than 75 with COVID-19, enrolled during active disease. The chain uses TRBV7-6 and TRBJ2-7, with 10 nucleotides matching TRBD2. CDR3 amino acids: CASSLGGSGGPYEQYF. As DNA, the CDR3 is TGTGCCAGCAGCTTAGGCGGTAGCGGGGGGCCATACGAGCAGTACTTC.